The sequence of this TCR beta chain was determined in a study of CD8+ T cells in alopecia areata (dated by TCRdb to the late 2010s). Turning to the overall study: The treated patients, all with moderate-to-severe alopecia areata, were enrolled in an open-label pilot trial of oral tofacitinib given at 5 to 10 mg twice daily. Patients stayed on tofacitinib for 6 to 18 months and then had 6 months of follow-up off drug so that delayed response and recurrence could be assessed. RNA was extracted with the PAXgene miRNA kit for fixed scalp, the miRNeasy kit for PBMCs, and the RNeasy kit for mouse skin. Biopsies were taken from tofacitinib-treated patients at baseline and at 4 and 24 weeks of treatment, and a later scalp biopsy was taken in several of the tofacitinib-treated patients. immunoSEQ multiplex PCR using 35 Vbeta forward primers and 13 Jbeta reverse primers was used to amplify TCRbeta CDR3 regions. In humans, TCRbeta sequencing was performed on scalp tissue and on sorted CD4+ and CD8+ peripheral blood T cells from healthy controls and from patients with patchy or totalis/universalis alopecia areata. Scalp clonality was compared among normal scalp (n=4), patchy alopecia areata scalp (n=8), and alopecia totalis/universalis scalp (n=8). Disease severity in treated patients was measured with the SALT score, which quantifies the percentage of affected scalp surface area. To study T cell clonal expansion in alopecia areata, the researchers applied high-throughput TCRbeta sequencing to both the C3H/HeJ mouse model and human patients. General study outcomes and caveats: The treated cohort was small, with a single nonresponder, so links between baseline CD8+ expansion and response need larger studies. During tofacitinib treatment, many expanded lesional clones remained in scalp and blood, and this persistence may partly explain relapse after treatment is stopped. Unlike mouse skin, where gammadelta T cells dominate, normal human skin contains resident alphabeta T cells that get sequenced too, which complicates analysis of the scalp TCR repertoire. Shared TCR sequences between patients were less evident than in mice, which may be partly attributable to HLA diversity in the patient population. Compared with normal scalp, lesional scalp, particularly in alopecia totalis/universalis, had higher clonality and more expanded CD8+ clones, which suggests antigenic drive. With tofacitinib, both scalp clonality and the number of expanded CD8+ clones among the top 100 scalp clones went down significantly.

To prepare the library, the immunoSEQ multiplex PCR assay was applied. To provide template for TCR sequencing, every sample had RNA extracted and reverse transcribed into cDNA. First-strand cDNA was synthesized using SuperScript III with a 2:1 mix of oligo-dT and random hexamers. A synthetic immune receptor repertoire was used to assess amplification bias, and residual bias was removed computationally. In the source study's methods: Raw reads were preprocessed to remove errors, and CDR3 was defined according to IMGT conventions as the region from the conserved cysteine to phenylalanine. Clonality was calculated as 1 minus Shannon entropy normalized by log2 of the number of productive unique TCRs. CD4 or CD8 identity of scalp clones was inferred by cross-referencing scalp TCRbeta sequences with sorted blood CD4 and CD8 repertoires. TCRdb obtained this table from immuneACCESS and retained in-frame rearrangements with V and J assigned. These tables miss some clones; where compared with another copy, unresolved V genes account for less than half of the shortfall, and the remainder is unexplained. The V and J calls and clone size come from that table; D and trimming were worked out from the DNA. The sample table contains some 150,000 clones; only one count was recorded for about 88% of them. Around 13% of the sample goes to the ten largest clones.

What the time point label conveys for this sample: about 4 weeks on oral tofacitinib. The treatment or condition label corresponds to: oral pan-JAK inhibitor, 5-10 mg twice daily. Peripheral blood and lesional scalp punch biopsies were obtained from patients with alopecia areata. PBMCs were isolated by density centrifugation and stained for CD3, CD4 and CD8, and CD4+ and CD8+ T cells were sorted on a FACSAria. As concerns this clone: This receptor's antigen is unknown. Per-nucleotide qualities are absent, and no much larger clonotype sits a single base away.

The CDR3 runs 13 residues from the cysteine to the phenylalanine. Here the CDR3 DNA is all that survives: 39 bases in frame from base 1. The junction carries 14 bases between V and J, which are trimmed by 5 bases and 3 bases respectively. For CDR1 and CDR2, the germline V gene lists SQVTM and ANQGSEA. The clonotype comes from a human donor with alopecia areata. The sample in question was CD8+ T cells sorted from blood, obtained at week 4, from a patient treated with tofacitinib. The rearrangement combines TRBV29-1 with TRBJ2-7; the D gene is unclear. In nucleotide form, the sequence is TGCAGCGTTCTAGACGAAGAGGACTACGAGCAGTACTTC. Its protein reads: CSVLDEEDYEQYF.